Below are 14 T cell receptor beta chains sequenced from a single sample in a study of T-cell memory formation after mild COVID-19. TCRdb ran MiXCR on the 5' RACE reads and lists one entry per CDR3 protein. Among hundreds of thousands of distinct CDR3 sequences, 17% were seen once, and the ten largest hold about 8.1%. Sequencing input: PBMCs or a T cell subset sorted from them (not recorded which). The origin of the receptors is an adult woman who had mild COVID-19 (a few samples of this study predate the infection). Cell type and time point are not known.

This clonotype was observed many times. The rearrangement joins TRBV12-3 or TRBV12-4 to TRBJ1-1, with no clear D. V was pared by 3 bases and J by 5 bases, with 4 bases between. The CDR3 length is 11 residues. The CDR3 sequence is CASSLRTEAFF. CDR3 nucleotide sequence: TGTGCCAGCAGTTTGAGGACTGAAGCTTTCTTT.

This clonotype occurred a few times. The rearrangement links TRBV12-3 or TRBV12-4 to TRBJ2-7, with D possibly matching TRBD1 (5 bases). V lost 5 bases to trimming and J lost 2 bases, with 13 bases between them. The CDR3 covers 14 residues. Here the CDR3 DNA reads TGTGCCAGCAGTACTGCGGACAAAGCCTACGAGCAGTACTTC. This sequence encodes CASSTADKAYEQYF.

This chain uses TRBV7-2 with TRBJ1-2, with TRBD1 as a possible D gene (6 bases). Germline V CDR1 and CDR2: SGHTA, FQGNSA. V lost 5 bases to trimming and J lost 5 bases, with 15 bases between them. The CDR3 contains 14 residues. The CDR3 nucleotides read TGTGCCAGCAGCGATCCAGGGAGGGGGTATGGCTACACCTTC. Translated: CASSDPGRGYGYTF.

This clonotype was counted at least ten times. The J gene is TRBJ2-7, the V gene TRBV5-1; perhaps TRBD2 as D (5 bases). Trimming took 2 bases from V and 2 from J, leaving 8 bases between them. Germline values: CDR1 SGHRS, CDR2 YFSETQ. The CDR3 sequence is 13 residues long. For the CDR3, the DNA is TGCGCCAGCAGCTTCGAGGGAACCTACGAGCAGTACTTC. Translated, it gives CASSFEGTYEQYF.

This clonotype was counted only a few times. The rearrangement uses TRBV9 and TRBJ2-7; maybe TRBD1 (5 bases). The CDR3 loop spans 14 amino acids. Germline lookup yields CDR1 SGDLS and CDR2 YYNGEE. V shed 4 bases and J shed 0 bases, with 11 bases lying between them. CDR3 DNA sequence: TGTGCCAGCAGCATCACGGACAACTCCTACGAGCAGTACTTC. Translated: CASSITDNSYEQYF.

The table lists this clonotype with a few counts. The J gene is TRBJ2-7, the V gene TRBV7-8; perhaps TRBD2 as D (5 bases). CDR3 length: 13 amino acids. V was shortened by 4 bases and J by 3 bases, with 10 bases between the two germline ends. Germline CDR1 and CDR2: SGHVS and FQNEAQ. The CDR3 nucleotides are TGTGCCAGCAGCTGGCCGGGGAACTACGAGCAGTACTTC. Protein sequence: CASSWPGNYEQYF.

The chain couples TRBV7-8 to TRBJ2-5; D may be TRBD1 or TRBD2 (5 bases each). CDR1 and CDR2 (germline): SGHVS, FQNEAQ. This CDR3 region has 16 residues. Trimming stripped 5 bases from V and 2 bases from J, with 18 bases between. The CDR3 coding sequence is TGTGCCAGCAGCCTTAACTCGAGGGGAACTCAAGAGACCCAGTACTTC. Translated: CASSLNSRGTQETQYF.

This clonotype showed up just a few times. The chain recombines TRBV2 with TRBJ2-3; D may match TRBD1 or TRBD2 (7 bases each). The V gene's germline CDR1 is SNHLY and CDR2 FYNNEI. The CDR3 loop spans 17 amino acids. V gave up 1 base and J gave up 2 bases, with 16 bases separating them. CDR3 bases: TGTGCCAGCAGTGAAGGCGGACTAGGGGGCCCCACAGATACGCAGTATTTT. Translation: CASSEGGLGGPTDTQYF.

The CDR3, as DNA: TGTGCCAGCATCGGGACGGCCTCCTACGAGCAGTACTTC. Translation: CASIGTASYEQYF. This rearrangement joins TRBV2 to TRBJ2-7; D possibly matches TRBD1 or TRBD2 (5 bases each). In germline, CDR1 is SNHLY, CDR2 FYNNEI. Trimming took 7 bases from V and 0 from J, leaving 10 bases between them. CDR3 size: 13 residues.

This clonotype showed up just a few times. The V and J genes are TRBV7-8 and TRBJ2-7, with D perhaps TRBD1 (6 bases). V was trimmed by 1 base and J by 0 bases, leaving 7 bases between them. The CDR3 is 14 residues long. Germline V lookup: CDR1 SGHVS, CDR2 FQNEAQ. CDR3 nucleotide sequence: TGTGCCAGCAGCTTAGTGGACAGCTCCTACGAGCAGTACTTC. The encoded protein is CASSLVDSSYEQYF.

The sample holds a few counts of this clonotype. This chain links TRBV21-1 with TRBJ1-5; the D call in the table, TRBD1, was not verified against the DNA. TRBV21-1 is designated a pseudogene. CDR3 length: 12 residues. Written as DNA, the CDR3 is TGTGCCAGCAGCACACAGGATCAGCCCCAGCATTTT. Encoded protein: CASSTQDQPQHF.

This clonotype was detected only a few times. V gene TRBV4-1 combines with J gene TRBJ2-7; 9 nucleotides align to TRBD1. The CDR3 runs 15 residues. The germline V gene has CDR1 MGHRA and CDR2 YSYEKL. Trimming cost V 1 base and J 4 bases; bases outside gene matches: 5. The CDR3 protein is CASSQVPGQGYEQYF. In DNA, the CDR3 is TGCGCCAGCAGCCAAGTTCCGGGACAGGGTTACGAGCAGTACTTC.

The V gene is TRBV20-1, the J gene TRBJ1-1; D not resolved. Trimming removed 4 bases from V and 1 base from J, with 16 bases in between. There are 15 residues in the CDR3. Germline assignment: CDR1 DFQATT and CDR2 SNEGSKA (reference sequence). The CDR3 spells CSANVVGRPNTEAFF. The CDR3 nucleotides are TGCAGTGCTAATGTGGTAGGTCGCCCGAACACTGAAGCTTTCTTT.

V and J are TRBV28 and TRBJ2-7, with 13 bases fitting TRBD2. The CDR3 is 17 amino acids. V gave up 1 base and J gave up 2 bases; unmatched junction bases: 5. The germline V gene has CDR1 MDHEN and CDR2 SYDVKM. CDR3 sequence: CASSLSGTSGAAYEQYF. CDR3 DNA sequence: TGTGCCAGCAGTTTATCGGGGACTAGCGGGGCAGCCTACGAGCAGTACTTC.